The 9 T cell receptor beta chains below were found in one sample sequenced in a study of human T cells and chemical hapten exposure. Specified time point: patch test 2, 6 weeks after DPC sensitization. Sample treatment: therapeutic diphenylcyclopropenone sensitization with weekly scalp DPC. TCRdb re-analysed the RACE reads in MiXCR, keeping a single row per CDR3 protein. The sample gives approximately 85,000 distinct CDR3 sequences, about a tenth of which show up once; 2% to 2.5% is in the top ten. This sample comprised whole blood, obtained in connection with sensitization to the hapten diphenylcyclopropenone (DPC). These receptors were taken from a woman between 25 and 40 years old with alopecia areata. Some clones in this sample may be carry-over from other donors' samples.

This clonotype was observed at least ten times. The CDR3 sequence: CASSLGGSGGGEQFF. DNA of the CDR3: TGTGCCAGCAGCTTAGGGGGGTCAGGCGGAGGTGAGCAGTTCTTC. The V and J genes are TRBV7-6 and TRBJ2-1; D tentatively fits TRBD1 or TRBD2 (5 bases each). Germline CDR1 and CDR2: SGHVS and FNYEAQ. Deletions cut 1 base from V and 9 bases from J, with 16 bases between. The CDR3 totals 15 residues.

This sequence joins TRBV4-3 and TRBJ1-6, with D possibly matching TRBD1 (6 bases). The germline V and J ends were trimmed by 0 bases and 0 bases, with 18 bases remaining between them. CDR3 length: 20 amino acids. Germline V CDR1 and CDR2: LGHNA, YSLEER. Written as DNA, the CDR3 is TGCGCCAGCAGCCAAGAGGTTAGGGGGGTCGGCTTCTCCTATAATTCACCCCTCCACTTT. Protein: CASSQEVRGVGFSYNSPLHF.

This clonotype has ten or more counts. The chain recombines TRBV12-3 or TRBV12-4 with TRBJ1-1; D may be TRBD1 (6 bases). This CDR3 contains 12 residues. Between the trimmed V and J ends, which lost 5 bases and 7 bases, there was a span of 11 bases. DNA of the CDR3: TGTGCCAGCAGTCAACAGGGTCTTGAAGCTTTCTTT. This gives the protein CASSQQGLEAFF.

This chain joins TRBV9 and TRBJ2-5, with D uncertain. V dropped 0 bases and J dropped 1 base, with 7 bases sitting between them. From germline, CDR1 is SGDLS and CDR2 YYNGEE. The CDR3 totals 14 residues. CDR3 sequence reads: CASSVDLAQETQYF. CDR3 coding DNA: TGTGCCAGCAGCGTAGATTTGGCCCAAGAGACCCAGTACTTC.

This clonotype was seen many times. The gene calls are TRBV12-3 or TRBV12-4 and TRBJ1-2, with D possibly matching TRBD1 (5 bases). Trimming removed 6 bases from V and 8 bases from J, with 19 bases in between. CDR3 size: 14 residues. DNA for the CDR3: TGTGCCAGCAGCCCCGACGGTCGCGGGGGAGGCTACACCTTC. It encodes CASSPDGRGGGYTF.

The J gene is TRBJ2-7, the V gene TRBV7-2; D gene uncertain. The V gene's germline CDR1 is SGHTA and CDR2 FQGNSA. The CDR3 covers 13 residues. Trimming removed 1 base from V and 3 bases from J, with 7 bases in between. This CDR3 is CASSLVQNYEQYF. CDR3 coding DNA: TGTGCCAGCAGCTTAGTTCAGAACTACGAGCAGTACTTC.

This clonotype was counted a single time. The V and J genes are TRBV20-1 and TRBJ2-2; a possible D gene is TRBD2 (5 bases). V shed 3 bases and J shed 0 bases, with 8 bases lying between them. The CDR3 sequence is 14 residues long. The germline V gene encodes CDR1 DFQATT and CDR2 SNEGSKA (reference sequence). CDR3 sequence: CSARGETNTGELFF. The CDR3 DNA sequence: TGCAGTGCTAGGGGAGAGACGAACACCGGGGAGCTGTTTTTT.

Many counts were recorded for this clonotype. V and J are TRBV6-5 and TRBJ1-2; a possible D gene is TRBD1 (6 bases). This CDR3 contains 15 residues. The V end was cut by 4 bases, the J end by 8 bases, with 20 bases between. CDR1 is MNHEY, CDR2 SVGAGI, per germline. The CDR3 sequence: CASSSPYRVGSGYTF. As DNA, the CDR3 is TGTGCCAGCAGTTCTCCGTACAGGGTTGGTTCGGGCTACACCTTC.

J is TRBJ2-7 and V is TRBV27; TRBD1 is a possible D gene (7 bases). This CDR3 spans 13 amino acids. Deletions cut 7 bases from V and 5 bases from J, with 15 bases between. The germline CDR1 and CDR2 sequences are MNHEY and SMNVEV (reference sequence). CDR3 in DNA: TGTGCCAGCAAGGAGACTAGGGGGCACGAGCAGTACTTC. It codes for CASKETRGHEQYF.